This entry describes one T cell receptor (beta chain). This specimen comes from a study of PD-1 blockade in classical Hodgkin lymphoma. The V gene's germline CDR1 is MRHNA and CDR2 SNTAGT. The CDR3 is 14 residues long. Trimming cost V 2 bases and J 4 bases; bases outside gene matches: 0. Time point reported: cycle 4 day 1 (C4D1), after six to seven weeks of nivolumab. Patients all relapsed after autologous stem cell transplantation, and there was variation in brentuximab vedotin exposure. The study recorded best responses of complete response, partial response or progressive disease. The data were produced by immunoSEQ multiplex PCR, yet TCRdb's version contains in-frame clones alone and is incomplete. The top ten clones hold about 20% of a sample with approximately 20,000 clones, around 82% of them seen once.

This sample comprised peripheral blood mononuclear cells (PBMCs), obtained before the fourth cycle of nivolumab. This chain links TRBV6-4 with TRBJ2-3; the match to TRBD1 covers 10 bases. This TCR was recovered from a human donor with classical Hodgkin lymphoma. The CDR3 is CASSDGQGADTQYF. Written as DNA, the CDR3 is TGTGCCAGCAGTGACGGACAGGGGGCAGATACGCAGTATTTT.